This note documents a single T cell receptor (beta chain) sequence. The sample belongs to a study of T cell responses to AZD1222 COVID-19 vaccine. V was clipped by 0 bases and J by 0 bases, with 15 bases between them. CDR3 length equals 18 residues. CDR1 is MGHRA and CDR2 is YSYEKL in the germline V gene. The protocol was immunoSEQ multiplex PCR, while the TCRdb copy is restricted to in-frame clones and leaves out a portion. In the table there are 120,000 to 150,000 clones, around 90% of which are singletons. The chain is built from TRBV4-1 and TRBJ2-1; the D is unclear. This specimen was peripheral blood, taken on day 0 of MenACWY control vaccination. The receptor was isolated from an adult in good health. CDR3 coding DNA: TGCGCCAGCAGCCAAGACTCCCGCCCCTACCGCTCCTACAATGAGCAGTTCTTC. It specifies CASSQDSRPYRSYNEQFF.